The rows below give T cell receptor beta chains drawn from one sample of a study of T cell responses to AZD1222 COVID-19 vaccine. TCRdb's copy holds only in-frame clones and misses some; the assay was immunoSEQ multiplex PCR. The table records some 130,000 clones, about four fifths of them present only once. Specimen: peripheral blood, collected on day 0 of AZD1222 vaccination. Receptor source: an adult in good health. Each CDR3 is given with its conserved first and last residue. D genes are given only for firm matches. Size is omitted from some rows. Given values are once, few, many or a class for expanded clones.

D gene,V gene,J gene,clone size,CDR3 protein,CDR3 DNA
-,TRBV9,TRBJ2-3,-,CASSVGGGLLTDTQYF,TGTGCCAGCAGCGTAGGAGGGGGACTTCTCACAGATACGCAGTATTTT
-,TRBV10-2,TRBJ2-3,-,CASSESGELSTDTQYF,TGCGCCAGCAGTGAGTCGGGAGAGTTAAGCACAGATACGCAGTATTTT
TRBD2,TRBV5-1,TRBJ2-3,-,CASRDRDYTDTQYF,TGCGCCAGCAGAGACCGGGACTACACAGATACGCAGTATTTT
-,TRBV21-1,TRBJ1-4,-,CASSKAVALDEKLFF,TGTGCCAGCAGCAAAGCGGTGGCTCTTGATGAAAAACTGTTTTTT
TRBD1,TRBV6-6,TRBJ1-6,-,CASSQIRDRDSPLHF,TGTGCCAGCTCCCAAATCCGGGACAGGGATTCACCCCTCCACTTT
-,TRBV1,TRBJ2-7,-,CTSSHGPGTSKIYEQYF,TGCACCAGCAGCCACGGCCCCGGGACATCGAAAATCTACGAGCAGTACTTC
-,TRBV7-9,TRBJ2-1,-,CASPDEQFF,TGTGCCAGCCCCGATGAGCAGTTCTTC
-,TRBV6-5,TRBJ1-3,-,CASSYQGSGNTIYF,TGTGCCAGCAGTTACCAGGGGTCCGGAAACACCATATATTTT
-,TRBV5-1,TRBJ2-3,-,CASSLGTRTDTQYF,TGCGCCAGCAGCTTGGGTACGCGCACAGATACGCAGTATTTT
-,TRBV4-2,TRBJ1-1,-,CASSQEIGVLNTEAFF,TGTGCCAGCAGCCAAGAGATAGGGGTGTTGAACACTGAAGCTTTCTTT
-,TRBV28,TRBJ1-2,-,CASSKTPGAPRVGYTF,TGTGCCAGCAGCAAAACCCCCGGGGCCCCTAGGGTTGGCTACACCTTC
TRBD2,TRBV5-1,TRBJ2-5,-,CASSTSGVFYQETQYF,TGCGCCAGCAGCACTAGCGGGGTTTTCTACCAAGAGACCCAGTACTTC
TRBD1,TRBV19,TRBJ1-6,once,CASSTGGNSPLHF,TGTGCCAGTAGTACAGGGGGTAATTCACCCCTCCACTTT
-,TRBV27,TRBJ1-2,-,CASSSYPGGGDYTF,TGTGCCAGCAGTTCCTACCCGGGGGGAGGTGACTACACCTTC
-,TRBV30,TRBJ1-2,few,CAWSVGEGGYTF,TGTGCCTGGAGTGTAGGGGAAGGAGGCTACACCTTC
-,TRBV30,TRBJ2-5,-,CAWSVHHQETQYF,TGTGCCTGGAGTGTCCATCACCAAGAGACCCAGTACTTC
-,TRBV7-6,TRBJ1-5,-,CASSSEEGQPQHF,TGTGCCAGCAGCTCTGAGGAGGGTCAGCCCCAGCATTTT
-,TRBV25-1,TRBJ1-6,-,CASRQENSPLHF,TGTGCCAGCCGACAGGAGAATTCACCCCTCCACTTT
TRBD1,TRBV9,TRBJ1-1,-,CASSFGQGNTEAFF,TGTGCCAGCAGCTTCGGACAGGGGAACACTGAAGCTTTCTTT
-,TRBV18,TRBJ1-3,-,CASSPSHPSSGNTIYF,TGTGCCAGCTCACCCAGTCACCCGAGCTCTGGAAACACCATATATTTT
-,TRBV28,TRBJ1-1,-,CASSLLQGHTGAFF,TGTGCCAGCAGTCTCTTACAGGGACACACTGGCGCTTTCTTT
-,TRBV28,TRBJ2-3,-,CASGGGGTTDTQYF,TGTGCCAGCGGAGGGGGGGGGACAACAGATACGCAGTATTTT
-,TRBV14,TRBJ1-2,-,CASSQYQGSGYTF,TGTGCCAGCAGCCAATATCAGGGGTCCGGCTACACCTTC